This T cell receptor beta chain is drawn from a study of T cells in Graves' hyperthyroidism and ophthalmopathy. The CDR3 covers 12 residues. Trimming took off 10 bases at V and 2 bases at J, with 11 bases between the two ends. Germline V CDR1 and CDR2: MNHEY, SVGEGT. Amplification targeted TCR beta CDR3 regions from RNA transcripts. The study used the HTBI primer set for a first-round RT-PCR of the TCR CDR3. From the multiplex PCR reads, TCRdb called clonotypes with MiXCR, one entry per CDR3 protein. The table shows 600,000 to 700,000 distinct CDR3 sequences, with approximately 15% occurring only once. Diagnoses were made from clinical symptoms, serum measures (thyroxine and TRAb), thyroid ultrasound and orbital computed tomography. Around 10 ml fresh peripheral blood yielded the PBMCs.

The source of this sequence is a woman between 40 and 50 years old with Graves' ophthalmopathy. The sample consisted of blood. This chain joins TRBV6-2 or TRBV6-3 and TRBJ2-5; tentatively, D is TRBD1 (6 bases). CDR3 residues: CATAGVQETQYF. In nucleotides, the CDR3 is TGTGCCACCGCAGGGGTACAAGAGACCCAGTACTTC.